This TCR beta chain was sequenced during a study of PD-L1 blockade in urothelial cancer. TCRdb's copy holds only in-frame clones and misses some; the assay was immunoSEQ multiplex PCR. The table has more than 85,000 clones, around 86% seen once. The J segment lost 8 bases and the V segment lost 5 bases, leaving 5 bases of the junction unmatched. The CDR3 covers 13 residues. Per the germline V gene, CDR1 is SEHNR and CDR2 is FQNEAQ (reference sequence). Time point here: pretreatment peripheral blood. This chain connects TRBV7-9 to TRBJ2-1; TRBD1 matches at 8 bases. The receptor was isolated from a man in his 60s with urothelial cancer. Here the sequenced sample was PBMCs, taken around atezolizumab (anti-PD-L1) treatment. The CDR3: CASSHGQGDEQFF. DNA for the CDR3: TGTGCCAGCAGCCATGGACAGGGAGATGAGCAGTTCTTC.